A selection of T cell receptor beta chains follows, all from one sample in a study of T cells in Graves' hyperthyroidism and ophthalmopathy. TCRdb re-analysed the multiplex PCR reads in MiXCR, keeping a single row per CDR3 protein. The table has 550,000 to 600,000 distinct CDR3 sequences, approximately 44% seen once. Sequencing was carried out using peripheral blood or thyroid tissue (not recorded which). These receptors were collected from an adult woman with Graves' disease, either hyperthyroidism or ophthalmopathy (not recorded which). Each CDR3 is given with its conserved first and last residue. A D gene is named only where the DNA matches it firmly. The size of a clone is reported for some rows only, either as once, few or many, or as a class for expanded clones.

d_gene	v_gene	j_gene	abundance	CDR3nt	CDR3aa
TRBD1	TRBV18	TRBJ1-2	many	TGTGCCAGCTCACCGAACGGACAGGGCTATGGCTACACCTTC	CASSPNGQGYGYTF
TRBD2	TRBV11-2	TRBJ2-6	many	TGTGCCAGCAGCCGACGGGGGGGAGGTAGTGGGGCCAACGTCCTGACTTTC	CASSRRGGGSGANVLTF
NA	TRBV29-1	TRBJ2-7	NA	TGCAGCGCCACAATTGGGGCAGGGGCCTACGAGCAGTACTTC	CSATIGAGAYEQYF
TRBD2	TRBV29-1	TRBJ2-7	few	TGCAGCGTCACCCGGGGGGGTAACTCCTACGAGCAGTACTTC	CSVTRGGNSYEQYF
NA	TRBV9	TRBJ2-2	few	TGTGCCAGCAGCCAAGGGGGAGTATCCAGAAACACCGGGGAGCTGTTTTTT	CASSQGGVSRNTGELFF
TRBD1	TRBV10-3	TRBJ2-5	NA	TGTGCCATCAGTGAGGGGACAGGGGGCTACACGCCCCAGTACTTC	CAISEGTGGYTPQYF
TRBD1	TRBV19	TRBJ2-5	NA	TGTGCCAGTAGTGCCACAGGGGGTTGGAGGGAGACCCAGTACTTC	CASSATGGWRETQYF
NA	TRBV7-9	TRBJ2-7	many	TGTGCCAGCAGCTTAGGGGTCTACGAGCAGTACTTC	CASSLGVYEQYF
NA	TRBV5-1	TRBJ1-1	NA	TGCGCCAGCAGGATGCAAGCGGAGAACACTGAAGCTTTCTTT	CASRMQAENTEAFF
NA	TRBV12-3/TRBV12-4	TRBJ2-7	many	TGTGCCAGCAGTTTAAGGCTAGGCTCCTACGAGCAGTACTTC	CASSLRLGSYEQYF
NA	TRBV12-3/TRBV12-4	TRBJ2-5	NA	TGTGCCAGCAGGGTGGGTCCGCGGGAGACCCAGTACTTC	CASRVGPRETQYF
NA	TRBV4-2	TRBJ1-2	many	TGTGCCAGCAGCCTCCGGGGGACCTATGGCTACACCTTC	CASSLRGTYGYTF
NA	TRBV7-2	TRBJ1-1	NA	TGTGCCAGCAGCCCAGAACAGGGAAATAAGCAAGCTTTCTTT	CASSPEQGNKQAFF
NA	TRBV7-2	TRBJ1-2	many	TGTGCCAGCAGCTTAGGTTTTGGGGGGTATGGCTACACCTTC	CASSLGFGGYGYTF
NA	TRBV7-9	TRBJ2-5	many	TGTGCCAGCAGCAGACCCCGAGAGACCCAGTACTTC	CASSRPRETQYF
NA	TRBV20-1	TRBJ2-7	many	TGCAGTGCTGTGATCCTTAGGGAGCAGTACTTC	CSAVILREQYF